These 25 T cell receptor beta chains were sequenced from one sample in a study of shared clonotypes between healthy human individuals. Positive CCR7 selection of CD45RO-negative cells yielded the naive CD8 cells, and terminally differentiated effector memory CD45RA+ cells were excluded. The protocol was immunoSEQ multiplex PCR, while the TCRdb copy is restricted to in-frame clones and leaves out a portion. The sample holds around 2,000,000 clones, under 95% seen once. Sequenced sample: naive CD8+ T cells from PBMCs. The receptors derive from a man aged 18 to 30 in good health. Some clones in this sample may be carry-over from other donors' samples.

The chain recombines TRBV7-9 with TRBJ2-7, with TRBD2 matching over 11 bases. The germline CDR1 and CDR2 sequences are SEHNR and FQNEAQ (reference sequence). The CDR3 has 15 amino acids. After removal of 3 bases from V and 5 bases from J, the junction contained 6 bases not matched to a gene. The CDR3 sequence: CASSFSGRASNEQYF. Written as DNA, the CDR3 is TGTGCCAGCAGCTTTAGCGGGAGGGCCTCGAACGAGCAGTACTTC.

This clone was seen only a few times. Other DNA sequences of this sample code for an identical CDR3. The rearrangement joins TRBV27 to TRBJ1-1; unclear D gene. Germline V gene lookup returns CDR1 MNHEY and CDR2 SMNVEV (reference sequence). Deletions cut 0 bases from V and 5 bases from J, with 4 bases between. This CDR3 contains 12 residues. The CDR3 sequence is CASSLSGTEAFF. The DNA for the CDR3 is TGTGCCAGCAGTTTATCGGGGACTGAAGCTTTCTTT.

This chain links TRBV28 with TRBJ2-7, with D unclear. From germline, CDR1 is MDHEN and CDR2 SYDVKM. Between the trimmed V and J ends, which lost 6 bases and 5 bases, there was a span of 17 bases. This CDR3 has 14 residues. The CDR3 DNA reads as TGTGCCAGCAGCTCCAGTGAACGGCTCCACGAGCAGTACTTC. Encoded protein: CASSSSERLHEQYF.

The chain joins TRBV30 to TRBJ1-1, with D tentatively TRBD1 (6 bases). The germline gives CDR1 GTSNPN, CDR2 SVGIG (reference sequence). CDR3 size: 13 residues. V was cut by 4 bases and J by 6 bases, with 15 bases left in between. The CDR3 bases are TGTGCCTGGACTCGGCCAGGGGTCCCTGAAGCTTTCTTT. It yields the protein CAWTRPGVPEAFF.

J is TRBJ2-7 and V is TRBV28; D is perhaps TRBD1 (6 bases). Germline values: CDR1 MDHEN, CDR2 SYDVKM. CDR3 size: 17 residues. The V and J ends lost 5 bases and 2 bases respectively, with 22 bases between them. The CDR3 loop reads CASSPVGFGQNTYEQYF. Here the CDR3 DNA reads TGTGCCAGCAGTCCCGTCGGGTTTGGACAGAACACCTACGAGCAGTACTTC.

The chain links TRBV28 to TRBJ2-7, with D possibly TRBD1 on 5 matching bases. With 5 bases removed from V and 0 bases from J, the gap between germline ends came to 20 bases. Looked up from germline, CDR1 is MDHEN and CDR2 is SYDVKM. The CDR3 has 17 residues. The CDR3 here is CASSTPFMARDSYEQYF. The CDR3 nucleotides are TGTGCCAGCAGTACCCCCTTTATGGCCAGGGACTCCTACGAGCAGTACTTC.

The V call is TRBV7-9, the J call TRBJ1-1; no clear D. Trimming removed 5 bases at V and 4 bases at J, with 23 bases between. The CDR3 is 17 residues long. CDR1 is SEHNR, CDR2 FQNEAQ, per germline (reference sequence). The CDR3 reads CASSRLPEVRGGTEAFF. In DNA form, the CDR3 reads TGTGCCAGCAGCCGCCTGCCCGAGGTTCGGGGTGGCACTGAAGCTTTCTTT.

The rearrangement joins TRBV30 to TRBJ2-5; a possible D gene is TRBD1 (6 bases). With the DNA end fitting TRBJ2-7 better, the J assignment may be wrong. The CDR3 is 14 residues long. CDR1 is GTSNPN and CDR2 is SVGIG in the germline V gene (reference sequence). CDR3 DNA: TGTGCCTGGACCAGTCAGGGGTTCCGCTACGAGCAGTACTTC. It translates to CAWTSQGFRYEQYF.

The chain couples TRBV15 to TRBJ2-1; the match to TRBD2 covers 10 bases. The V segment lost 9 bases and the J segment 0 bases; nucleotides outside the gene matches: 5. CDR1 LNHNV and CDR2 YYDKDF come from the germline V gene (reference sequence). CDR3 length: 15 amino acids. The CDR3 protein is CATQREGGSYNEQFF. For the CDR3, the DNA is TGTGCCACACAGCGGGAGGGAGGCTCCTACAATGAGCAGTTCTTC.

The chain uses TRBV27 and TRBJ2-7; tentative D call: TRBD2 (6 bases). The V gene lost 2 bases and the J gene lost 0 bases, with 11 bases spanning the gap. Germline CDR1 is MNHEY and CDR2 is SMNVEV (reference sequence). The CDR3 contains 15 residues. CDR3 DNA: TGTGCCAGCAGTTTAAGGGCGGGGCTCTCCTACGAGCAGTACTTC. The encoded protein is CASSLRAGLSYEQYF.

The V gene is TRBV27, the J gene TRBJ2-3; a weak D match, TRBD1 (6 bases). The CDR3 is made up of 13 amino acids. Germline loops: CDR1 MNHEY, CDR2 SMNVEV (reference sequence). V was shortened by 3 bases and J by 6 bases, with 10 bases between the two germline ends. The CDR3, as DNA: TGTGCCAGCAGTTTCGACACAGGGGATACGCAGTATTTT. It codes for CASSFDTGDTQYF.

V and J are TRBV7-3 and TRBJ1-2; unclear D gene. V lost 1 base and J lost 4, with 7 bases in between. The CDR3 has 13 amino acids. CDR1 is SGHTA and CDR2 is FQGTGA in the germline V gene. The CDR3 sequence is CASSLNPLYGYTF. The CDR3 DNA reads as TGTGCCAGCAGCTTAAATCCGCTCTATGGCTACACCTTC.

The chain carries TRBV9 and TRBJ2-7; perhaps TRBD2 as D (5 bases). CDR1 is SGDLS and CDR2 is YYNGEE in the germline V gene. This CDR3 comprises 15 residues. The V and J ends lost 0 bases and 0 bases respectively, with 10 bases between them. DNA of the CDR3: TGTGCCAGCAGCGTAGGGGGTAGCGTCTCCTACGAGCAGTACTTC. Protein: CASSVGGSVSYEQYF.

The chain is built from TRBV5-6 and TRBJ2-3; 11 bases line up with TRBD2. The CDR3 contains 16 residues. Trimming cost V 4 bases and J 3 bases; bases outside gene matches: 7. The germline V gene encodes CDR1 SGHDT and CDR2 YYEEEE. CDR3 sequence: CASSLGLAGETDTQYF. The CDR3 DNA reads TGTGCCAGCAGCCTCGGACTAGCGGGTGAGACAGATACGCAGTATTTT.

This clone showed up just a few times. The rearrangement joins TRBV9 to TRBJ1-1; D not resolved. Trimming left V 4 bases short and J 1 base short, with 14 bases between. CDR3 size: 15 residues. Germline CDR1 is SGDLS and CDR2 is YYNGEE. The CDR3 here is CASSPPNRGNTEAFF. For the CDR3, the DNA is TGTGCCAGCAGCCCACCCAATCGGGGGAACACTGAAGCTTTCTTT.

In this sample, this clone turned up a few times. This same CDR3 is encoded by further DNA sequences in the sample. The V gene is TRBV9, the J gene TRBJ1-2, with unresolved D. V dropped 0 bases and J dropped 7 bases, with 4 bases sitting between them. Per germline, CDR1 SGDLS and CDR2 YYNGEE. The CDR3 has 11 amino acids. This CDR3 is CASSVGSGYTF. Written as DNA, the CDR3 is TGTGCCAGCAGCGTAGGGTCTGGCTACACCTTC.

The chain recombines TRBV7-9 with TRBJ1-4, with D possibly matching TRBD1 (5 bases). The CDR3 sequence is 16 residues long. Looked up from germline, CDR1 is SEHNR and CDR2 is FQNEAQ (reference sequence). Deletions cut 4 bases from V and 4 bases from J, with 16 bases between. In DNA form, the CDR3 reads TGTGCCAGCAGCTCCCCAGGCGACAGAGATAATGAAAAACTGTTTTTT. It specifies CASSSPGDRDNEKLFF.

The genes are TRBV6-1 and TRBJ2-1, with a possible D match to TRBD2 (5 bases). This CDR3 is 13 amino acids long. V lost 1 base and J lost 6, with 7 bases in between. Per the germline V gene, CDR1 is MNHNS and CDR2 is SASEGT. The CDR3 nucleotides read TGTGCCAGCAGTGAAGACCTAGCCAATGAGCAGTTCTTC. Translated: CASSEDLANEQFF.

This chain connects TRBV15 to TRBJ1-1; D ambiguous. Per germline, CDR1 LNHNV and CDR2 YYDKDF (reference sequence). V was trimmed by 6 bases and J by 6 bases, leaving 11 bases between them. The CDR3 spans 12 residues. As DNA, the CDR3 is TGTGCCACCAGTCCGAGCCCCGCTGAAGCTTTCTTT. It codes for CATSPSPAEAFF.

CDR3 sequence: CASSLLLAGGLDETQYF. As DNA, the CDR3 is TGTGCCAGCAGCTTGTTGCTAGCGGGAGGACTTGACGAGACCCAGTACTTC. The J gene is TRBJ2-5, the V gene TRBV13, with 11 positions matching TRBD2. Germline V CDR1 and CDR2: PRHDT, FYEKMQ (reference sequence). This CDR3 has 17 residues. After removal of 3 bases from V and 5 bases from J, the junction contained 11 bases not matched to a gene.

The V and J genes are TRBV10-3 and TRBJ1-5; D not resolved. Trimming removed 3 bases from V and 0 bases from J, with 9 bases in between. The CDR3 is 15 residues long. Germline V gene data show CDR1 as ENHRY and CDR2 as SYGVKD. The CDR3 sequence is CAISEVGYSNQPQHF. CDR3 nucleotides: TGTGCCATCAGTGAAGTAGGGTATAGCAATCAGCCCCAGCATTTT.

Written as DNA, the CDR3 is TGTGCCAGCAGCTTAACAGGGGAAACCGGGGAGCTGTTTTTT. It encodes CASSLTGETGELFF. The chain combines TRBV7-8 with TRBJ2-2; 7 bases line up with TRBD1. CDR3 length equals 14 residues. Losses at the gene ends were 2 bases for V and 5 bases for J; bases not matched to a gene: 2. Germline CDR1 is SGHVS and CDR2 is FQNEAQ.

The chain recombines TRBV28 with TRBJ2-2; D gene unclear. The germline V gene encodes CDR1 MDHEN and CDR2 SYDVKM. The CDR3 loop spans 15 amino acids. V was cut by 0 bases and J by 1 base, with 6 bases left in between. The CDR3 DNA reads as TGTGCCAGCAGTTTATGGTCCTTGAACACCGGGGAGCTGTTTTTT. Protein: CASSLWSLNTGELFF.

This chain connects TRBV30 to TRBJ2-1; 9 nucleotides agree with TRBD2. CDR1 is GTSNPN and CDR2 is SVGIG in the germline V gene (reference sequence). After removal of 0 bases from V and 0 bases from J, the junction contained 9 bases not matched to a gene. The length of the CDR3 is 18 residues. The CDR3 nucleotides are TGTGCCTGGAGTGTACTCCACCTAGCGGGAAGCTCCTACAATGAGCAGTTCTTC. The encoded protein is CAWSVLHLAGSSYNEQFF.

The chain carries TRBV7-9 and TRBJ1-2; D is unresolved. The CDR3 extends over 14 amino acids. Trimming removed 5 bases from V and 4 bases from J, with 14 bases in between. Germline V gene data show CDR1 as SEHNR and CDR2 as FQNEAQ (reference sequence). The CDR3 DNA reads as TGTGCCAGCAGCCTAAGTGACCGGACCTATGGCTACACCTTC. Translated, it gives CASSLSDRTYGYTF.